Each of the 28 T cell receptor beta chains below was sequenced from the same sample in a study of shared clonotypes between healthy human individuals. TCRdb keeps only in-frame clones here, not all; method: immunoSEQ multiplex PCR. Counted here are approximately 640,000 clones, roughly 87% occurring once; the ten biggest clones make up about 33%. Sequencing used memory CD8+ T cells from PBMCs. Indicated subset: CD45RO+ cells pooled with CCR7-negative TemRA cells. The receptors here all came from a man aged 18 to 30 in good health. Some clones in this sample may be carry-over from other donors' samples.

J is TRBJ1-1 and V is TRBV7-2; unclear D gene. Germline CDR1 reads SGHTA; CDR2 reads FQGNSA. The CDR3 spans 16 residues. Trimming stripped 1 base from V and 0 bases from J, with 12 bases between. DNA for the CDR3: TGTGCCAGCAGCTTAGAGAGGGTCCACATGAACACTGAAGCTTTCTTT. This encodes CASSLERVHMNTEAFF.

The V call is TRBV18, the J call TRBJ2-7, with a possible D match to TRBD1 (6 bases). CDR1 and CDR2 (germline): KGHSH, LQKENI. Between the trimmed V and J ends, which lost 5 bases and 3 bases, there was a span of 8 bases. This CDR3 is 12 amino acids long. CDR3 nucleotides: TGTGCCAGCTCATCGGACAGCTACGAGCAGTACTTC. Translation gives CASSSDSYEQYF.

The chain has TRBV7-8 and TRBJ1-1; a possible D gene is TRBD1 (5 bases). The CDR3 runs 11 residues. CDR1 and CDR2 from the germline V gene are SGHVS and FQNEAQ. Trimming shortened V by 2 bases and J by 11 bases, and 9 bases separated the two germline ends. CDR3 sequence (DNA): TGTGCCAGCAGCTTACAGGGAGATGCTTTCTTT. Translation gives CASSLQGDAFF. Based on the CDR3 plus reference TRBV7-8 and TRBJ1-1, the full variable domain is GAGVSQSPRYKVAKRGQDVALRCDPISGHVSLFWYQQALGQGPEFLTYFQNEAQLDKSGLPSDRFFAERPEGSVSTLKIQRTQQEDSAVYLCASSLQGDAFFGQGTRLTVV.

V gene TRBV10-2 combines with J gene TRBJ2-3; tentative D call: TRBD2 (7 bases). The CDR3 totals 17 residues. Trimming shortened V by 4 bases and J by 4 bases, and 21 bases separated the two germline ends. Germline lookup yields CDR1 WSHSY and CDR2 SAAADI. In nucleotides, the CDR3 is TGCGCCAGCAGTGGCAGGGGCGGCGGGAGCTTGGCAGATACGCAGTATTTT. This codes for CASSGRGGGSLADTQYF.

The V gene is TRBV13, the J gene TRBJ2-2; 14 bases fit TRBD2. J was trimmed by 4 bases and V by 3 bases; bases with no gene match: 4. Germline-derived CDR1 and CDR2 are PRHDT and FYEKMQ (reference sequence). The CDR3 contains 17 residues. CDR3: CASSFGTSGGSTGELFF. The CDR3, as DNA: TGTGCCAGCAGCTTCGGGACTAGCGGGGGTAGCACCGGGGAGCTGTTTTTT. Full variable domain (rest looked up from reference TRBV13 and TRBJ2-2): AAGVIQSPRHLIKEKRETATLKCYPIPRHDTVYWYQQGPGQDPQFLISFYEKMQSDKGSIPDRFSAQQFSDYHSELNMSSLELGDSALYFCASSFGTSGGSTGELFFGEGSRLTVL.

CDR3 coding DNA: TGTGCCAGCACCATGGCGGGAGGGCCGGTAAGTGAGCAGTTCTTC. Its translation: CASTMAGGPVSEQFF. The chain has TRBV27 and TRBJ2-1; TRBD2 aligns across 9 bases. The CDR3 extends over 15 amino acids. From germline, CDR1 is MNHEY and CDR2 SMNVEV (reference sequence). The junction had 13 bases not matched to a gene; V was cut back by 7 bases and J by 9 bases.

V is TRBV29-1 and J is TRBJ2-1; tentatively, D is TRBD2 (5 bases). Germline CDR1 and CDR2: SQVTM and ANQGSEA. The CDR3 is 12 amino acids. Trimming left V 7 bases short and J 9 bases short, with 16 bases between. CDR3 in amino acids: CSAPSGLAEQFF. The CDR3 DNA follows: TGCAGCGCCCCGAGCGGTCTTGCTGAGCAGTTCTTC.

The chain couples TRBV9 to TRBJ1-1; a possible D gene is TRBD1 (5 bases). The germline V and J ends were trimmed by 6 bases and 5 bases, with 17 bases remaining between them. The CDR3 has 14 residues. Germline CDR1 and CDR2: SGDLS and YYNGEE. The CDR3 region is CASTPPGKRTEAFF. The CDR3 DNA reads TGTGCCAGCACTCCCCCAGGGAAGAGGACTGAAGCTTTCTTT.

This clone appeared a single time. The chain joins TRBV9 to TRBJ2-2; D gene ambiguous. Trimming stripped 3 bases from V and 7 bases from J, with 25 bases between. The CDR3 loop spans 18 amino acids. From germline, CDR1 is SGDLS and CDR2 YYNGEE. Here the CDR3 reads CASSGSLSDRYPSGELFF. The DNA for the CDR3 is TGTGCCAGCAGCGGCTCTCTTTCCGACCGATACCCCAGCGGGGAGCTGTTTTTT.

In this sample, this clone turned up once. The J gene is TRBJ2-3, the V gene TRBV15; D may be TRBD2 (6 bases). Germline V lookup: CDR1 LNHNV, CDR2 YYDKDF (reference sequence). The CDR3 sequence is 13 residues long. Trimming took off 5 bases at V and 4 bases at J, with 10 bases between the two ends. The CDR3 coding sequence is TGTGCCACCAGCGACGGGACTCCAGATACGCAGTATTTT. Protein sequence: CATSDGTPDTQYF.

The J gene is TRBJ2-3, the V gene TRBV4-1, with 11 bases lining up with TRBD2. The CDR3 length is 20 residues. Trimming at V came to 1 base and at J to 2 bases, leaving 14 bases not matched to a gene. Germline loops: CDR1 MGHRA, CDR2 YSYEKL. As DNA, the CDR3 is TGCGCCAGCAGCCAAGGGTCTCTATTTGCTAGCGGGAGGCACACAGATACGCAGTATTTT. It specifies CASSQGSLFASGRHTDTQYF.

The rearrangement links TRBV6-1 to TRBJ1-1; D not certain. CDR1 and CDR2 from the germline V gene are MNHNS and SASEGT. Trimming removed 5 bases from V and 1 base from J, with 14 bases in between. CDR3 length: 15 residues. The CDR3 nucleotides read TGTGCCAGCAGTAGAGCCTGGGGAGGGAACACTGAAGCTTTCTTT. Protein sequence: CASSRAWGGNTEAFF.

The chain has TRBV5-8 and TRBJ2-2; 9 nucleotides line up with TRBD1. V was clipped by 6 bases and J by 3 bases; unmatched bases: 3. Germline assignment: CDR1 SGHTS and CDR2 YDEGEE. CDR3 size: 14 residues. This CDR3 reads CASNGQGYTGELFF. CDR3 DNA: TGTGCCAGCAACGGACAGGGGTACACCGGGGAGCTGTTTTTT.

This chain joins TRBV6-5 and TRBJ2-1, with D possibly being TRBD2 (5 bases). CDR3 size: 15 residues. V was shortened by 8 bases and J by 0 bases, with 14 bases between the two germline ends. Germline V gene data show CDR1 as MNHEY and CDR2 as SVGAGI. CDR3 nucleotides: TGTGCCAGCGGGGTAATAGCGACCTCCTACAATGAGCAGTTCTTC. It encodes CASGVIATSYNEQFF.

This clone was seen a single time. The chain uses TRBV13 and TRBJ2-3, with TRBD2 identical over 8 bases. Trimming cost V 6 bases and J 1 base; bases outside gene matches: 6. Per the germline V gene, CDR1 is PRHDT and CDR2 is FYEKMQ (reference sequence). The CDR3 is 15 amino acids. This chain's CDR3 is CASSVETSGTDTQYF. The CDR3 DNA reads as TGTGCCAGCAGTGTGGAGACTAGCGGCACAGATACGCAGTATTTT.

The CDR3 spells CASSSGTSGFINEQFF. CDR3 DNA sequence: TGTGCCAGCAGCTCAGGGACTAGCGGGTTCATCAATGAGCAGTTCTTC. The chain couples TRBV11-1 to TRBJ2-1; 12 bases agree with TRBD2. The CDR3 has 16 amino acids. The V gene's germline CDR1 is SGHAT and CDR2 FQDESV (reference sequence). V lost 4 bases and J lost 6; bases outside the gene matches: 7. The full variable domain, completed using reference TRBV11-1 and TRBJ2-1, is EAEVAQSPRYKITEKSQAVAFWCDPISGHATLYWYRQILGQGPELLVQFQDESVVDDSQLPKDRFSAERLKGVDSTLKIQPAELGDSAMYLCASSSGTSGFINEQFFGPGTRLTVL.

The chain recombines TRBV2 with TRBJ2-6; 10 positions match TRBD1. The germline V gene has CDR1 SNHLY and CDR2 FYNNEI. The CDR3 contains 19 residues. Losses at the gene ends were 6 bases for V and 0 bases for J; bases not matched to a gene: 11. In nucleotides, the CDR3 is TGTGCCAGCAGCGCGACGGGGACAGGGGTCCTCTCTGGGGCCAACGTCCTGACTTTC. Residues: CASSATGTGVLSGANVLTF.

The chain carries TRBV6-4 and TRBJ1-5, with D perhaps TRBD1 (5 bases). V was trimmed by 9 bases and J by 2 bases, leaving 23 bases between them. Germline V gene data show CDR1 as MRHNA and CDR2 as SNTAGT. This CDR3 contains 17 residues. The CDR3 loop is CARIRQGPIYGNQPQHF. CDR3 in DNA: TGTGCCAGGATTAGGCAGGGACCCATATACGGCAATCAGCCCCAGCATTTT.

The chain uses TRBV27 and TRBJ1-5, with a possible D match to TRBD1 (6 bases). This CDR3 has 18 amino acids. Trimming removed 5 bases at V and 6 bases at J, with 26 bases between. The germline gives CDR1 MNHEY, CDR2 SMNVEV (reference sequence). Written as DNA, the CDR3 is TGTGCCAGCAGTCCCCATTTATCCCCCCGGGGGCGCGTTCAGCCCCAGCATTTT. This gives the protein CASSPHLSPRGRVQPQHF.

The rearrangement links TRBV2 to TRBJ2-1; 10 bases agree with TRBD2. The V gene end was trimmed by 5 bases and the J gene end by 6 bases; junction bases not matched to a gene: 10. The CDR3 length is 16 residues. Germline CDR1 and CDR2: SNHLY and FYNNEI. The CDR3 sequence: CASSLYRTSGSNEQFF. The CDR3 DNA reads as TGTGCCAGCAGTCTTTACCGGACTAGCGGATCCAATGAGCAGTTCTTC.

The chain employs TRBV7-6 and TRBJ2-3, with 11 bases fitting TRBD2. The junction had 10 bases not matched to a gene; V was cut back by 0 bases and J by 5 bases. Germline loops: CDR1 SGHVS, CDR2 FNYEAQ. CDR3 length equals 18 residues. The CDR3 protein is CASSLAGVAGGPGDTQYF. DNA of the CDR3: TGTGCCAGCAGCTTAGCTGGGGTAGCGGGAGGGCCTGGAGATACGCAGTATTTT.

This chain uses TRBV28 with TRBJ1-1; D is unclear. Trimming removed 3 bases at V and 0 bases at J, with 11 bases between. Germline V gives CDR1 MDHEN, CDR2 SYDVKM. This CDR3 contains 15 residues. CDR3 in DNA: TGTGCCAGCAGTTTTCCCGGACGGATGAACACTGAAGCTTTCTTT. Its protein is CASSFPGRMNTEAFF.

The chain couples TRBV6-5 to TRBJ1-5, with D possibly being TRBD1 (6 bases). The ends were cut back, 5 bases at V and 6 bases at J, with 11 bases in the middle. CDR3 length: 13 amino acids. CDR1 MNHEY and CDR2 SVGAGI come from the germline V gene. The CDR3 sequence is CASSPTGSQPQHF. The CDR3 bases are TGTGCCAGCAGTCCCACAGGGAGTCAGCCCCAGCATTTT.

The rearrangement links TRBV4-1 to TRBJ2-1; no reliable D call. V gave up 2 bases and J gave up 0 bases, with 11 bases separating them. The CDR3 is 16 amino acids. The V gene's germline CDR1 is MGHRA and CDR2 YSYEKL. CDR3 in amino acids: CASSQPVKSSYNEQFF. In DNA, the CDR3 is TGCGCCAGCAGCCAACCAGTAAAGAGCTCCTACAATGAGCAGTTCTTC.

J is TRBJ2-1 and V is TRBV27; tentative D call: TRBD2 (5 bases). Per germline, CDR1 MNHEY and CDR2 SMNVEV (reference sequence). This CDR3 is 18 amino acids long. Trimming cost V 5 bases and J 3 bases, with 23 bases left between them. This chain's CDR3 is CASSPSSGNTPIYNEQFF. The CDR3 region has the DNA TGTGCCAGCAGTCCCTCGTCGGGGAACACCCCTATCTACAATGAGCAGTTCTTC.

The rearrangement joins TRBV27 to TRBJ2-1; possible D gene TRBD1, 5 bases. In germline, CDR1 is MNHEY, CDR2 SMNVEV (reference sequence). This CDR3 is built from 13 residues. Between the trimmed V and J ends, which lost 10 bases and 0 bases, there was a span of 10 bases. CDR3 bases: TGTGCCACCCTGGGGCACTCCTACAATGAGCAGTTCTTC. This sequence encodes CATLGHSYNEQFF.

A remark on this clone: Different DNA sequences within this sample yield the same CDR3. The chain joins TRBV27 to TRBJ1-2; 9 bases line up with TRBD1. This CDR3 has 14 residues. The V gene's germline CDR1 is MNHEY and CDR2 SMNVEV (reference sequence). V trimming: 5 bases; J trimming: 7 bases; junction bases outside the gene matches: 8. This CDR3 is CASSLTGGAGGYTF. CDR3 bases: TGTGCCAGCAGTCTAACAGGGGGCGCGGGTGGCTACACCTTC.

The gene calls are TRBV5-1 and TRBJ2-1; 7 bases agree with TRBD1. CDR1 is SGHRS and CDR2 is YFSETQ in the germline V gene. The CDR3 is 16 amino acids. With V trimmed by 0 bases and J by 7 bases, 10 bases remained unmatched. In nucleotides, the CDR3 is TGCGCCAGCAGCTTGGTGACAGGGATTAAACTAAATGAGCAGTTCTTC. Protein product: CASSLVTGIKLNEQFF.